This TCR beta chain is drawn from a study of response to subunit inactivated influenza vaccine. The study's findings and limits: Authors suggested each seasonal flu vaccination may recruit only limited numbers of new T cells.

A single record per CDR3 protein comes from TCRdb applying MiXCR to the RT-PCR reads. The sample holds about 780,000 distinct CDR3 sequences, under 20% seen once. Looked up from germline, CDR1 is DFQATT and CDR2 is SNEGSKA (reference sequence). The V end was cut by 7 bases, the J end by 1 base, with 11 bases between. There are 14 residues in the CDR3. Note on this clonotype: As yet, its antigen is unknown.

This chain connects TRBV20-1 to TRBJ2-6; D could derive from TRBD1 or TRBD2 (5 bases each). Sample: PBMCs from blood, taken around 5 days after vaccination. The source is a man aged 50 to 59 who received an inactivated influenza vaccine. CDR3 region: CSGGSRSGANVLTF. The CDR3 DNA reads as TGCAGTGGGGGGAGTAGGTCTGGGGCCAACGTCCTGACTTTC.